One sample yielded the 32 T cell receptor beta chains listed below, sequenced in a study of T cells in Graves' hyperthyroidism and ophthalmopathy. The investigators amplified TCR beta CDR3 regions from RNA transcripts. An initial round of RT-PCR targeting the TCR CDR3 relied on the HTBI primer set. TCRdb reanalysed the multiplex PCR reads using MiXCR and keeps one entry per CDR3 protein. This table has roughly 400,000 distinct CDR3 sequences, about 25% appearing once. The specimen was blood. These TCRs come from a man aged 50 to 59 with Graves' hyperthyroidism.

This clonotype was detected a few times. The chain employs TRBV9 and TRBJ2-5; either TRBD1 or TRBD2 may fit D (5 bases each). This CDR3 has 16 amino acids. Germline V gene lookup returns CDR1 SGDLS and CDR2 YYNGEE. The V and J ends lost 3 bases and 4 bases respectively, with 19 bases between them. CDR3 nucleotides: TGTGCCAGCAGCGATGGGGGTGGGATCATACGAGAGACCCAGTACTTC. Residues: CASSDGGGIIRETQYF. The full variable domain, completed using reference TRBV9 and TRBJ2-5, is DSGVTQTPKHLITATGQRVTLRCSPRSGDLSVYWYQQSLDQGLQFLIQYYNGEERAKGNILERFSAQQFPDLHSELNLSSLELGDSALYFCASSDGGGIIRETQYFGPGTRLLVL.

Details on this clonotype: A single base separates this from a much larger clone, so it may be a read error. This chain links TRBV11-3 with TRBJ2-1, with 8 bases that match TRBD2. Germline CDR1 SGHNT, CDR2 YENEEA. This CDR3 has 17 amino acids. J was trimmed by 6 bases and V by 0 bases; bases with no gene match: 10. In nucleotides, the CDR3 is TGTGCCAGCAGCTTAGAGTCGGGAGGGCCATCGGGCAATGAGCAGTTCTTC. Translation gives CASSLESGGPSGNEQFF.

The genes are TRBV6-1 and TRBJ2-7; weak D call: TRBD1 (5 bases). The CDR3 contains 14 residues. CDR1 MNHNS and CDR2 SASEGT come from the germline V gene. V was shortened by 4 bases and J by 0 bases, with 10 bases between the two germline ends. In DNA, the CDR3 is TGTGCCAGCAGTGGGACACAGAACTCCTACGAGCAGTACTTC. Its protein product is CASSGTQNSYEQYF.

The chain is built from TRBV7-2 and TRBJ2-1; TRBD1 matches at 7 bases. This CDR3 is built from 15 residues. Germline values: CDR1 SGHTA, CDR2 FQGNSA. J gave up 6 bases and V 6 bases, and 11 bases lay outside the gene matches. In nucleotides, the CDR3 is TGTGCCAGCAGGACAGGGAAGAGGAATTTCAATGAGCAGTTCTTC. It translates to CASRTGKRNFNEQFF.

This clonotype has at least ten counts. The chain recombines TRBV20-1 with TRBJ1-1; 7 bases map to TRBD1. Germline-derived CDR1 and CDR2 are DFQATT and SNEGSKA (reference sequence). This CDR3 region has 13 residues. J was trimmed by 7 bases and V by 6 bases; bases with no gene match: 11. CDR3 nucleotide sequence: TGCAGTGCCCCGACGAGACAGGGCGGTGAAGCTTTCTTT. Translation gives CSAPTRQGGEAFF.

This clonotype was seen a few times. V is TRBV3-1 and J is TRBJ2-5, with TRBD2 identical over 14 bases. Germline V lookup: CDR1 LGHDT, CDR2 YNNKEL (reference sequence). V was pared by 0 bases and J by 2 bases, with 5 bases of the junction left unmatched. This CDR3 contains 18 residues. For the CDR3, the DNA is TGTGCCAGCAGCCAAGAACCGACTAGCGGGAGGGGGCAAGAGACCCAGTACTTC. It codes for CASSQEPTSGRGQETQYF.

This clonotype was seen only a few times. The chain employs TRBV7-9 and TRBJ2-6, with unresolved D. Trimming took off 6 bases at V and 0 bases at J, with 24 bases between the two ends. The CDR3 contains 20 residues. In germline, CDR1 is SEHNR, CDR2 FQNEAQ (reference sequence). The CDR3, as DNA: TGTGCCAGCAGTTTCCAGAGCCTGACCGGACCCTTCTCTGGGGCCAACGTCCTGACTTTC. It encodes CASSFQSLTGPFSGANVLTF.

The chain joins TRBV19 to TRBJ2-3; D unresolved. The ends were cut back, 10 bases at V and 1 base at J, with 12 bases in the middle. The CDR3 covers 13 residues. Germline V gene lookup returns CDR1 LNHDA and CDR2 SQIVND (reference sequence). CDR3 nucleotide sequence: TGTGCCACCAACACAGCCGGCACAGATACGCAGTATTTT. Translating gives CATNTAGTDTQYF.

V usage is TRBV12-3 or TRBV12-4 and J usage is TRBJ2-7, with D uncertain. The V and J ends lost 2 bases and 2 bases respectively, with 13 bases between them. The CDR3 consists of 15 residues. The CDR3, as DNA: TGTGCCAGCAGTTTAAGGCAGGCCGATACCTACGAGCAGTACTTC. Translated, it gives CASSLRQADTYEQYF.

This clonotype was picked up a small number of times. The gene calls are TRBV11-2 and TRBJ1-1; possible D gene TRBD1, 5 bases. The CDR3 has 15 amino acids. V was shortened by 2 bases and J by 0 bases, with 10 bases between the two germline ends. CDR1 is SGHAT, CDR2 FQNNGV, per germline. CDR3 amino acids: CASSLRGPMNTEAFF. In DNA, the CDR3 is TGTGCCAGCAGCTTAAGGGGTCCGATGAACACTGAAGCTTTCTTT.

This clonotype was counted a few times. The rearrangement joins TRBV5-1 to TRBJ2-5; 9 positions match TRBD1. Germline-derived CDR1 and CDR2 are SGHRS and YFSETQ. The V and J ends lost 4 bases and 3 bases, in that order; junction bases with no gene match: 7. The CDR3 spans 15 residues. For the CDR3, the DNA is TGCGCCAGCAGCCCCGTGGGGACAGGGAAAGAGACCCAGTACTTC. It yields the protein CASSPVGTGKETQYF.

In this sample, this clonotype turned up a few times. This sequence joins TRBV12-5 and TRBJ2-2; 9 bases fit TRBD2. Germline V CDR1 and CDR2: LGHNT, FRNRAP. This CDR3 comprises 17 residues. J gave up 4 bases and V 4 bases, and 10 bases lay outside the gene matches. The CDR3 coding sequence is TGTGCTAGTGGTTCCCTTAGCGGGAGTGGCGGCACCGGGGAGCTGTTTTTT. Protein product: CASGSLSGSGGTGELFF. The whole variable domain, remainder taken from reference TRBV12-5 and TRBJ2-2, is DARVTQTPRHKVTEMGQEVTMRCQPILGHNTVFWYRQTMMQGLELLAYFRNRAPLDDSGMPKDRFSAEMPDATLATLKIQPSEPRDSAVYFCASGSLSGSGGTGELFFGEGSRLTVL.

This clonotype was detected many times. The chain recombines TRBV7-9 with TRBJ2-1; possibly TRBD2 for D (5 bases). The V and J ends lost 7 bases and 7 bases respectively, with 14 bases between them. Germline V gene sequence: CDR1 SEHNR, CDR2 FQNEAQ (reference sequence). The length of the CDR3 is 13 residues. The chain's CDR3 is CASIEKAVNEQFF. For the CDR3, the DNA is TGTGCCAGCATAGAAAAAGCGGTAAATGAGCAGTTCTTC.

This chain uses TRBV15 with TRBJ2-1; the match to TRBD2 covers 7 bases. Unmatched junction bases numbered 9, after V lost 2 bases and J lost 8 bases. The CDR3 spans 15 residues. Germline V CDR1 and CDR2: LNHNV, YYDKDF (reference sequence). CDR3: CATSRMTGGGDEQFF. DNA for the CDR3: TGTGCCACCAGCAGAATGACGGGAGGCGGCGATGAGCAGTTCTTC. The complete variable domain, with remaining parts taken from reference TRBV15 and TRBJ2-1, reads DAMVIQNPRYQVTQFGKPVTLSCSQTLNHNVMYWYQQKSSQAPKLLFHYYDKDFNNEADTPDNFQSRRPNTSFCFLDIRSPGLGDTAMYLCATSRMTGGGDEQFFGPGTRLTVL.

The table lists this clonotype with a few counts. V is TRBV28 and J is TRBJ2-7; D is uncertain. CDR3 length: 12 residues. Per germline, CDR1 MDHEN and CDR2 SYDVKM. V dropped 1 base and J dropped 3 bases, with 4 bases sitting between them. The CDR3 here is CASSLYFYEQYF. The CDR3 region has the DNA TGTGCCAGCAGTTTATACTTCTACGAGCAGTACTTC.

Worth noting for this clonotype: Given a much more abundant clone one base away, this may be a read error. This likely comes from a read error, as the CDR3 has no conserved phenylalanine or tryptophan at its end. The rearrangement joins TRBV30 to TRBJ1-1, with D tentatively TRBD1 (5 bases). The germline V gene encodes CDR1 GTSNPN and CDR2 SVGIG (reference sequence). The germline V and J ends were trimmed by 2 bases and 7 bases, with 14 bases remaining between them. This CDR3 contains 13 residues. The CDR3 region has the DNA TGTGCCTGGAGTACCGGGGCAGCCCGTGAAGCTTTCCTT. It translates to CAWSTGAAREAFL.

This chain links TRBV7-3 with TRBJ1-2, with TRBD1 as a possible D gene (5 bases). This CDR3 region has 15 residues. Germline lookup yields CDR1 SGHTA and CDR2 FQGTGA. V lost 0 bases, J lost 4 bases, and 12 bases lay in between. The CDR3 region has the DNA TGTGCCAGCAGCTTAACTGGCGACAGTAGCTATGGCTACACCTTC. This translates into CASSLTGDSSYGYTF.

This rearrangement joins TRBV29-1 to TRBJ2-1, with TRBD2 matching 15 bases. Trimming at V came to 7 bases and at J to 9 bases, leaving 7 bases not matched to a gene. This CDR3 is 14 amino acids long. The germline V gene has CDR1 SQVTM and CDR2 ANQGSEA. The CDR3 spells CSGGTSGRLGEQFF. CDR3 bases: TGCAGCGGCGGGACTAGCGGGAGGTTGGGTGAGCAGTTCTTC.

The chain is built from TRBV6-1 and TRBJ2-1, with 9 bases fitting TRBD2. With 5 bases clipped from V and 3 bases from J, the junction kept 8 bases outside the gene matches. This CDR3 comprises 16 residues. CDR1 is MNHNS, CDR2 SASEGT, per germline. The CDR3 bases are TGTGCCAGCAGTACAAATAGCGGGGGTCACTACAATGAGCAGTTCTTC. Translation: CASSTNSGGHYNEQFF.

This clonotype has a count of ten or more. The chain carries TRBV28 and TRBJ2-3; a possible D gene is TRBD2 (6 bases). This CDR3 comprises 15 residues. V lost 8 bases and J lost 6, with 21 bases in between. Germline V gene lookup returns CDR1 MDHEN and CDR2 SYDVKM. This CDR3 reads CASSQTGVGSDTQYF. The CDR3 DNA reads TGTGCCAGCTCCCAGACGGGAGTCGGGTCGGATACGCAGTATTTT.

This clonotype was recorded many times. CDR3 in DNA: TGTGCCACCAGCAGACAAGAGGAGGGCTATGAGCAGTTCTTC. This codes for CATSRQEEGYEQFF. The chain has TRBV15 and TRBJ2-1; D perhaps matches TRBD2 (6 bases). The CDR3 sequence is 14 residues long. Germline V gene lookup returns CDR1 LNHNV and CDR2 YYDKDF (reference sequence). Trimming removed 2 bases at V and 8 bases at J, with 13 bases between. Full variable domain (rest looked up from reference TRBV15 and TRBJ2-1): DAMVIQNPRYQVTQFGKPVTLSCSQTLNHNVMYWYQQKSSQAPKLLFHYYDKDFNNEADTPDNFQSRRPNTSFCFLDIRSPGLGDTAMYLCATSRQEEGYEQFFGPGTRLTVL.

V gene TRBV4-1 combines with J gene TRBJ1-1; no clear D. Trimming took 0 bases from V and 1 from J, leaving 12 bases between them. Germline V lookup: CDR1 MGHRA, CDR2 YSYEKL. The CDR3 runs 16 residues. The chain's CDR3 is CASSQEWGIQNTEAFF. CDR3 nucleotides: TGCGCCAGCAGCCAAGAATGGGGAATACAGAACACTGAAGCTTTCTTT.

The genes are TRBV11-2 and TRBJ2-2; 7 bases map to TRBD2. Germline V gene lookup returns CDR1 SGHAT and CDR2 FQNNGV. CDR3 length: 15 amino acids. Germline trimming cut 2 bases from V and 0 bases from J; bases unmatched to any gene: 0. The CDR3 coding sequence is TGTGCCAGCAGCTTAAGCGGGGCGAACACCGGGGAGCTGTTTTTT. It yields the protein CASSLSGANTGELFF.

This clonotype came up a few times. This chain uses TRBV28 with TRBJ1-6; 8 bases match TRBD1. V was pared by 4 bases and J by 0 bases, with 5 bases of the junction left unmatched. CDR1 is MDHEN, CDR2 SYDVKM, per germline. The CDR3 extends over 17 amino acids. CDR3 amino acids: CASSSRQGSSYNSPLHF. The CDR3 DNA reads as TGTGCCAGCAGTTCACGACAGGGGAGCTCCTATAATTCACCCCTCCACTTT.

The table lists this clonotype with many counts. The gene calls are TRBV20-1 and TRBJ2-1; no definite D call. This CDR3 region has 14 residues. Trimming took 0 bases from V and 4 from J, leaving 10 bases between them. Germline-derived CDR1 and CDR2 are DFQATT and SNEGSKA (reference sequence). CDR3 DNA sequence: TGCAGTGCTAGAGAGATGGGGAAATACAATGAGCAGTTCTTC. Amino acids: CSAREMGKYNEQFF.

The rearrangement links TRBV7-3 to TRBJ1-3; D perhaps matches TRBD1 (6 bases). This CDR3 contains 15 residues. In germline, CDR1 is SGHTA, CDR2 FQGTGA. Trimming stripped 4 bases from V and 2 bases from J, with 12 bases between. For the CDR3, the DNA is TGTGCCAGCAGCTCCTCCGGGACACCTGGAAACACCATATATTTT. It codes for CASSSSGTPGNTIYF.

The chain links TRBV24-1 to TRBJ2-2; D ambiguous. Germline lookup yields CDR1 KGHDR and CDR2 SFDVKD. V lost 5 bases and J 11 bases, leaving 11 bases between the germline ends. The CDR3 extends over 12 amino acids. The CDR3 DNA reads as TGTGCCACCAGTGGAGAGGTGCCCGAGCTGTTTTTT. This sequence encodes CATSGEVPELFF.

Ten or more counts support this clonotype. A read error may account for a junction end that differs from germline. V gene TRBV28 combines with J gene TRBJ2-1; TRBD2 is a possible D gene (7 bases). This CDR3 is 15 amino acids long. Germline loops: CDR1 MDHEN, CDR2 SYDVKM. Here the CDR3 reads CASTLSGGWGDEQFF. DNA for the CDR3: TGTGCCAGCACTTTATCGGGGGGCTGGGGCGATGAGCAGTTCTTC. Together with reference TRBV28 and TRBJ2-1, the CDR3 gives the full variable domain: DVKVTQSSRYLVKRTGEKVFLECVQDMDHENMFWYRQDPGLGLRLIYFSYDVKMKEKGDIPEGYSVSREKKERFSLILESASTNQTSMYLCASTLSGGWGDEQFFGPGTRLTVL.

This clonotype was counted only a few times. CDR3 nucleotide sequence: TGTGCCACCAGTGATCTAACTAGCGGGAACGAGCAGTTCTTC. Protein product: CATSDLTSGNEQFF. The genes are TRBV24-1 and TRBJ2-1; 10 bases match TRBD2. V lost 3 bases to trimming and J lost 10 bases; unmatched junction nucleotides: 5. Germline assignment: CDR1 KGHDR and CDR2 SFDVKD. There are 14 residues in the CDR3.

This chain links TRBV27 with TRBJ2-7; TRBD1 aligns across 7 bases. In germline, CDR1 is MNHEY, CDR2 SMNVEV (reference sequence). This CDR3 spans 14 amino acids. V dropped 8 bases and J dropped 3; count of bases not matched to a gene: 10. The CDR3 coding sequence is TGTGCCAGCCGCCTGATCCGGGACAGCTACGAGCAGTACTTC. Amino acid sequence: CASRLIRDSYEQYF.

The chain employs TRBV15 and TRBJ1-1; maybe TRBD1 (5 bases). Germline V gene sequence: CDR1 LNHNV, CDR2 YYDKDF (reference sequence). The CDR3 sequence is 15 residues long. With 0 bases removed from V and 5 bases from J, the gap between germline ends came to 13 bases. Written as DNA, the CDR3 is TGTGCCACCAGCAGAGATCTAGGGGTAAAAACTGAAGCTTTCTTT. This sequence encodes CATSRDLGVKTEAFF.

In its sample, this clonotype was seen a few times. V is TRBV7-8 and J is TRBJ1-2; D gene unclear. Trimming shortened V by 8 bases and J by 7 bases, and 14 bases separated the two germline ends. The CDR3 spans 12 residues. Germline V gene data show CDR1 as SGHVS and CDR2 as FQNEAQ. CDR3 DNA sequence: TGTGCCAGCCGGGCCCGGGCCGGTGGCTACACCTTC. Translation: CASRARAGGYTF. The whole variable domain, filled in from reference TRBV7-8 and TRBJ1-2, reads GAGVSQSPRYKVAKRGQDVALRCDPISGHVSLFWYQQALGQGPEFLTYFQNEAQLDKSGLPSDRFFAERPEGSVSTLKIQRTQQEDSAVYLCASRARAGGYTFGSGTRLTVV.